These 2 T cell receptor beta chains originate from one sample sequenced in a study of Graves' ophthalmopathy and Graves' hyperthyroidism. For repertoire sequencing, the TCR beta CDR3 regions were amplified from RNA transcripts. First-round RT-PCR employed HTBI primers, with a second-round multiplex PCR after it. A single record per CDR3 protein comes from TCRdb applying MiXCR to the multiplex PCR reads. The table lists hundreds of thousands of distinct CDR3 sequences, about 46% of them singletons. Sequencing input: peripheral blood. These receptors all stem from an adult man with Graves' ophthalmopathy.

This clonotype turned up a few times. V and J are TRBV7-8 and TRBJ2-7; perhaps TRBD1 as D (6 bases). Per germline, CDR1 SGHVS and CDR2 FQNEAQ. The CDR3 is made up of 13 amino acids. The V end was cut by 5 bases, the J end by 4 bases, with 12 bases between. CDR3 loop: CASSPTGLYEQYF. The CDR3 nucleotides read TGTGCCAGCAGCCCCACAGGGTTATACGAGCAGTACTTC.

This clonotype rates as medium-sized. The chain uses TRBV7-9 and TRBJ1-2; 7 bases are a match to TRBD1. Germline trimming cut 1 base from V and 6 bases from J; bases unmatched to any gene: 2. The length of the CDR3 is 13 residues. Germline CDR1 and CDR2: SEHNR and FQNEAQ (reference sequence). CDR3 residues: CASSLGQGDGYTF. The DNA of the CDR3 is TGTGCCAGCAGCTTAGGACAGGGCGATGGCTACACCTTC.